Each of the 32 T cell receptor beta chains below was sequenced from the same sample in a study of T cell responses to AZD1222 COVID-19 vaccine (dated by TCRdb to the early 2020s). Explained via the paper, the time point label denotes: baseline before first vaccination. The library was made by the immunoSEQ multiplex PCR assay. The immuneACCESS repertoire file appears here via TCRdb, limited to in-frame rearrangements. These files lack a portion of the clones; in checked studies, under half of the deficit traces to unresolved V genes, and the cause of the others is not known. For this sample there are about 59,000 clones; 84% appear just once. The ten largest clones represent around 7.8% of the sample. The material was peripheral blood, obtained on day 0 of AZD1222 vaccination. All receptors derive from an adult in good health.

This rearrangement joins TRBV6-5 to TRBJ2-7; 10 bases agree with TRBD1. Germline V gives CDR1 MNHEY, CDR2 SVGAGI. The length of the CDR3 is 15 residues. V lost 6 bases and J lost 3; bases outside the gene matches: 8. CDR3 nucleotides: TGTGCCAGCAGGTCCAGACAGGGGGCTCTCTACGAGCAGTACTTC. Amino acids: CASRSRQGALYEQYF.

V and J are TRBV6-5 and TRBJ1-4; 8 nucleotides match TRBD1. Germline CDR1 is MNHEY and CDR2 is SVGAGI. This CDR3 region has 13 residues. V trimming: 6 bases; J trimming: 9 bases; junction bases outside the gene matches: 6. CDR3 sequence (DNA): TGTGCCAGCAGCGACAGGGGATTTAAAAAACTGTTTTTT. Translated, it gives CASSDRGFKKLFF.

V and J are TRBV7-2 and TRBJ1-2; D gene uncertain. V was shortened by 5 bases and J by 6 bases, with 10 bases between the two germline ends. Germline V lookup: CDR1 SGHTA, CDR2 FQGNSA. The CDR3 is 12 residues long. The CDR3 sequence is CASSRDGNGYTF. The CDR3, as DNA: TGTGCCAGCAGCCGAGACGGAAATGGCTACACCTTC.

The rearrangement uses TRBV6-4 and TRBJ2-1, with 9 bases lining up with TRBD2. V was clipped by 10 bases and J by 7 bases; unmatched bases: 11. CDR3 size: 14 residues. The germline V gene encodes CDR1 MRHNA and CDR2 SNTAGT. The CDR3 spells CATRGGRDGNEQFF. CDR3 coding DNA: TGTGCCACCAGAGGCGGGAGGGATGGTAATGAGCAGTTCTTC.

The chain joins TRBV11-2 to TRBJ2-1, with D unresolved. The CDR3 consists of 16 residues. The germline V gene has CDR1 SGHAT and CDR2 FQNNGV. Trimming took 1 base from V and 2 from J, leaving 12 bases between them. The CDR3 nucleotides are TGTGCCAGCAGCTTAGTTGGGGTCGGCACCTACAATGAGCAGTTCTTC. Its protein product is CASSLVGVGTYNEQFF.

CDR3 sequence reads: CASSYGGDNQPQHF. CDR3 bases: TGTGCCAGCAGTTATGGGGGTGACAATCAGCCCCAGCATTTT. This rearrangement joins TRBV6-1 to TRBJ1-5, with TRBD1 as a possible D gene (5 bases). The CDR3 length is 14 residues. Between the trimmed V and J ends, which lost 5 bases and 3 bases, there was a span of 11 bases. CDR1 is MNHNS and CDR2 is SASEGT in the germline V gene.

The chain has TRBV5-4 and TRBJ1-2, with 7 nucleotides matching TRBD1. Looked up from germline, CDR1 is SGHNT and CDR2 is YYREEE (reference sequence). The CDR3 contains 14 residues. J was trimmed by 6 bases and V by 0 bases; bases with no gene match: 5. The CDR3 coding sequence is TGTGCCAGCAGCTTGGGTAGGGGGCTCCATGGCTACACCTTC. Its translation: CASSLGRGLHGYTF.

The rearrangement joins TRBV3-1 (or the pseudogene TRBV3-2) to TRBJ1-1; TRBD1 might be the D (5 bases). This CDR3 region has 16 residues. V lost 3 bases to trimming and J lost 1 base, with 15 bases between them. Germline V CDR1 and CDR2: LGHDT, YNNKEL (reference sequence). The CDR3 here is CASSQSPGRANTEAFF. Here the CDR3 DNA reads TGTGCCAGCAGCCAGTCCCCGGGACGGGCGAACACTGAAGCTTTCTTT.

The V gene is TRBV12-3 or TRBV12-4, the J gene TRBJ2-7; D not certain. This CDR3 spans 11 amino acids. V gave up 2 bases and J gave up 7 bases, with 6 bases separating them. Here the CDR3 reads CASSLLDEQYF. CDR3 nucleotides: TGTGCCAGCAGTTTATTAGATGAGCAGTACTTC.

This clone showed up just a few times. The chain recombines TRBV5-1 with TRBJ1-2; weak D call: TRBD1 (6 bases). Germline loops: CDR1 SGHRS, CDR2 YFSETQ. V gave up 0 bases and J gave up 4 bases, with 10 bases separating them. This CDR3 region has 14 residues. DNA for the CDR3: TGCGCCAGCAGCTTGGACGGGGGGGCCTATGGCTACACCTTC. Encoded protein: CASSLDGGAYGYTF.

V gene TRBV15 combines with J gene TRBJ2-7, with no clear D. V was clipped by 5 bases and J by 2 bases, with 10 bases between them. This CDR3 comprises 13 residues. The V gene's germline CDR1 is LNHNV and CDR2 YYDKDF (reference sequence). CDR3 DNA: TGTGCCACCAGCGTCTTGACAACCTACGAGCAGTACTTC. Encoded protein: CATSVLTTYEQYF. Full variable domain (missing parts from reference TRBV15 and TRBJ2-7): DAMVIQNPRYQVTQFGKPVTLSCSQTLNHNVMYWYQQKSSQAPKLLFHYYDKDFNNEADTPDNFQSRRPNTSFCFLDIRSPGLGDTAMYLCATSVLTTYEQYFGPGTRLTVT.

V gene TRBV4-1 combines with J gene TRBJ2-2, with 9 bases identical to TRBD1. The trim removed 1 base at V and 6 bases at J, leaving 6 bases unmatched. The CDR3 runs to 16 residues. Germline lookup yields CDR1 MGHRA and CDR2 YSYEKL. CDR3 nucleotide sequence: TGCGCCAGCAGCCAAGGGTGGACAGGGGTGGCCGGGGAGCTGTTTTTT. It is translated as CASSQGWTGVAGELFF.

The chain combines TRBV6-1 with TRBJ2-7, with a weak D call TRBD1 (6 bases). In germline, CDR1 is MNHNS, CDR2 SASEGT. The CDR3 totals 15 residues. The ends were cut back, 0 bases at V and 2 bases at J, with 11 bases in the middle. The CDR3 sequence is CASSEASGTPYEQYF. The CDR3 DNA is TGTGCCAGCAGTGAAGCTTCCGGGACACCCTACGAGCAGTACTTC.

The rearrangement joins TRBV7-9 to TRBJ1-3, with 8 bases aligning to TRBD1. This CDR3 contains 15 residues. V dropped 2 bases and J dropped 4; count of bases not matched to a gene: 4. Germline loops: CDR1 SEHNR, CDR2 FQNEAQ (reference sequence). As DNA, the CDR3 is TGTGCCAGCAGCTTACCCGGGACAGGAGGAAACACCATATATTTT. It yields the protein CASSLPGTGGNTIYF.

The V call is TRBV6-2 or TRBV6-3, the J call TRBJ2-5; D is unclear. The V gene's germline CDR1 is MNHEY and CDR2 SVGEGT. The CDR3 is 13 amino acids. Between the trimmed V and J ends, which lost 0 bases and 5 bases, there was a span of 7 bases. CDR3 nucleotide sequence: TGTGCCAGCAGTTACTCGGGTTTCGAGACCCAGTACTTC. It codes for CASSYSGFETQYF.

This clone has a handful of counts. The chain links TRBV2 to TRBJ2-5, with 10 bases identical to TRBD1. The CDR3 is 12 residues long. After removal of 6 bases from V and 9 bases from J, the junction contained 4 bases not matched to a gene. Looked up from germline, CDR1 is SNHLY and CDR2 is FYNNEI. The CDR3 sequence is CASRTTGGAQYF. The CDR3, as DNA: TGTGCCAGCAGGACGACAGGGGGCGCCCAGTACTTC.

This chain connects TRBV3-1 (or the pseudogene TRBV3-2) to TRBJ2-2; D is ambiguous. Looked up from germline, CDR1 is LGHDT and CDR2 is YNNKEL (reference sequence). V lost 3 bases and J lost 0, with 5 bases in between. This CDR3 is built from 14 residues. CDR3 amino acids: CASSQKANTGELFF. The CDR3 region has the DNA TGTGCCAGCAGCCAGAAGGCGAACACCGGGGAGCTGTTTTTT.

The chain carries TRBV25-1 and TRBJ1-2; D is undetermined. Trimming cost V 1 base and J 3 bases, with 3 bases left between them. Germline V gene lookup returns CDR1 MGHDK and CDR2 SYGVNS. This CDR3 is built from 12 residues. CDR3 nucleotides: TGTGCCAGCAGTGAATCCTACTATGGCTACACCTTC. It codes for CASSESYYGYTF.

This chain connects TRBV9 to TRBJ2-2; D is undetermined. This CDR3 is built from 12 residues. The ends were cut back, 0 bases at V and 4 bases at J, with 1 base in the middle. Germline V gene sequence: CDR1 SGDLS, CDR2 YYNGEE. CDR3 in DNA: TGTGCCAGCAGCGTAGGCACCGGGGAGCTGTTTTTT. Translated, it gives CASSVGTGELFF.

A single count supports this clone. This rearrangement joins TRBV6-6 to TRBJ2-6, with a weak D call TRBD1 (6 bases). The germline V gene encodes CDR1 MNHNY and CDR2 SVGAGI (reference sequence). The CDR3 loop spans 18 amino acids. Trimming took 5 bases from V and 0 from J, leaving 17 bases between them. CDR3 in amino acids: CASSRTAVFSSGANVLTF. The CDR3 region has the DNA TGTGCCAGCAGTCGGACAGCCGTTTTTTCCTCTGGGGCCAACGTCCTGACTTTC.

The CDR3 DNA follows: TGTGCCAGTAGTATAGCTCCGGAGTATGGCTACACCTTC. Its translation: CASSIAPEYGYTF. This chain uses TRBV19 with TRBJ1-2; D gene unclear. Germline V gives CDR1 LNHDA, CDR2 SQIVND (reference sequence). V lost 1 base to trimming and J lost 5 bases, with 8 bases between them. There are 13 residues in the CDR3.

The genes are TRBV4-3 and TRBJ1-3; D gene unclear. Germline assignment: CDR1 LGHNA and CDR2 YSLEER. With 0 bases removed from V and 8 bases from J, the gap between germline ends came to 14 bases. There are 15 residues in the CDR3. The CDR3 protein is CASSQDSLSWDTIYF. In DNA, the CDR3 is TGCGCCAGCAGCCAAGATTCCCTCTCTTGGGACACCATATATTTT.

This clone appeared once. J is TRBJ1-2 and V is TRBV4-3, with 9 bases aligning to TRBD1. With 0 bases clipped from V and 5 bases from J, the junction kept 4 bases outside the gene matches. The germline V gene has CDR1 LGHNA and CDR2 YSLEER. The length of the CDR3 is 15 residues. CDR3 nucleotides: TGCGCCAGCAGCCAAGATCAGGGGACAGGGTATGGCTACACCTTC. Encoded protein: CASSQDQGTGYGYTF.

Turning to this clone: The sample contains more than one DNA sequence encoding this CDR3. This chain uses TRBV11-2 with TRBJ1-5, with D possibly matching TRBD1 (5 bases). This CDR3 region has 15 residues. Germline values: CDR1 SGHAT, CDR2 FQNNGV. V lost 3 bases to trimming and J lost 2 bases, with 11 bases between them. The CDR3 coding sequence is TGTGCCAGCAGCTTGGGTGGCAGGGGCAATCAGCCCCAGCATTTT. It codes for CASSLGGRGNQPQHF. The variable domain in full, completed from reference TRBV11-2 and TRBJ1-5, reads EAGVAQSPRYKIIEKRQSVAFWCNPISGHATLYWYQQILGQGPKLLIQFQNNGVVDDSQLPKDRFSAERLKGVDSTLKIQPAKLEDSAVYLCASSLGGRGNQPQHFGDGTRLSIL.

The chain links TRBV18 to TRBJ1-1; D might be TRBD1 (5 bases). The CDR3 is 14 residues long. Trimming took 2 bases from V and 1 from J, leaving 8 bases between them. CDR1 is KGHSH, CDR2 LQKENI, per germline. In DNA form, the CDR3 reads TGTGCCAGCTCACCAATTCAGGGGAACACTGAAGCTTTCTTT. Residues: CASSPIQGNTEAFF.

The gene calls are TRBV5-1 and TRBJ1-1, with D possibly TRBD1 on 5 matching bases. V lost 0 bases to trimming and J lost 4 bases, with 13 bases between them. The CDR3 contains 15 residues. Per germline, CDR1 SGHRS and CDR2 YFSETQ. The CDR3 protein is CASSLGPRAGTEAFF. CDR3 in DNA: TGCGCCAGCAGCTTGGGTCCCAGGGCGGGCACTGAAGCTTTCTTT.

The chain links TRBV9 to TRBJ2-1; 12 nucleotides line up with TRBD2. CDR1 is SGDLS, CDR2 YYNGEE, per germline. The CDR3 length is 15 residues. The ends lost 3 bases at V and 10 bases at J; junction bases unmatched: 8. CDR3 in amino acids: CASSAILAGGAEQFF. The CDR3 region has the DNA TGTGCCAGCAGCGCAATACTAGCGGGGGGCGCCGAGCAGTTCTTC.

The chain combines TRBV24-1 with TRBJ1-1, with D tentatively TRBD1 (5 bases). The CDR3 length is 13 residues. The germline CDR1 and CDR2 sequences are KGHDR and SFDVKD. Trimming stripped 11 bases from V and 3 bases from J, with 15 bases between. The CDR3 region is CAREAPGDTEAFF. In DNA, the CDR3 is TGTGCCAGGGAAGCCCCGGGGGACACTGAAGCTTTCTTT.

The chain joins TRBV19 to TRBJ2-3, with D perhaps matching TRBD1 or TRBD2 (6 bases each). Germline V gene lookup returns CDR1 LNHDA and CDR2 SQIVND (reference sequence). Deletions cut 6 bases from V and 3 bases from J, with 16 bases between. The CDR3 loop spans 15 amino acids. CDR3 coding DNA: TGTGCCAGTAGCGGGGGCACATATCGTACAGATACGCAGTATTTT. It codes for CASSGGTYRTDTQYF.

In DNA, the CDR3 is TGTGCCAGCAGCTTAGTCACCGGGGAGCTGTTTTTT. Residues: CASSLVTGELFF. The chain joins TRBV11-3 to TRBJ2-2; the D is unclear. V lost 1 base, J lost 4 bases, and 1 base lay in between. CDR3 length equals 12 residues. Germline V CDR1 and CDR2: SGHNT, YENEEA.

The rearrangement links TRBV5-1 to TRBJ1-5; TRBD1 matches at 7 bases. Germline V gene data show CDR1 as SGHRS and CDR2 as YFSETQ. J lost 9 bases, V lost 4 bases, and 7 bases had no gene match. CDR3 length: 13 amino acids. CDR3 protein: CASSRQGESPQHF. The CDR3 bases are TGCGCCAGCAGCCGACAGGGTGAGTCGCCCCAGCATTTT.

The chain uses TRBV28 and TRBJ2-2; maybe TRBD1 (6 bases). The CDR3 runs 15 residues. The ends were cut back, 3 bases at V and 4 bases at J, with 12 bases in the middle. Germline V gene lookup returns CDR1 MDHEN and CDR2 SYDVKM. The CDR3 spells CASSFRQGPTGELFF. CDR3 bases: TGTGCCAGCAGTTTTCGGCAGGGGCCCACCGGGGAGCTGTTTTTT.